This T cell receptor beta chain stems from a study of T-cell memory formation after mild COVID-19. At the level of the study: TCR clusters showed largely donor specificity. Findings and limits, study-wide: Researchers found some responding clones in pre-infection memory, a sign that cross-reactive memory joined. Largely, contracting CD4+ clones fell within CM and EM, and contracting CD8+ clones within EMRA. Clones that contracted from day 15 to 85 had balanced CD4/CD8; later expanders were CD4+ biased.

As concerns this clonotype: Its target is unknown.

Per the germline V gene, CDR1 is MDHEN and CDR2 is SYDVKM. Trimming took off 8 bases at V and 8 bases at J, with 18 bases between the two ends. CDR3 size: 14 residues. Each CDR3 protein is one row after TCRdb ran MiXCR on the 5' RACE reads. The repertoire includes under 200,000 distinct CDR3 sequences, roughly a third of them detected once, and around 12% sits in the top ten. The chain has TRBV28 and TRBJ1-4, with D unresolved. Sequences were obtained from PBMCs or a T cell subset sorted from them (not recorded which). The receptor was derived from an adult woman who had mild COVID-19 (a few samples of this study predate the infection). Cell type and time point are not known. CDR3 residues: CASGETGVWEKLFF. CDR3 in DNA: TGTGCCAGCGGGGAAACGGGTGTTTGGGAAAAACTGTTTTTT.